This T cell receptor (beta chain) was recovered during a study of T-cell reconstitution after alpha-beta-depleted transplantation in children (dated by TCRdb to 2015 to 2016). About the study as a whole: T-cell immune reconstitution after TCRalphabeta/CD19-depleted allogeneic hematopoietic cell transplantation in children was quantitatively tracked in the study by means of TCR repertoire profiling. General conclusions and limits of the study: The apparently early alphabetaT-cell count recovery about two months after transplant was reportedly dependent on only several hundred rapidly expanded clones derived from non-depleted graft cells. Over subsequent months, a decline in hyperexpanded clone frequencies was noted, and after one year, T-cell counts and TCRbeta diversity were mostly ascribed to newly produced T cells. In some patients, high TCRbeta diversity at day 60 was attributed to recipient T cells and intrathymic progenitors that had survived conditioning.

Deletion took 4 bases off V and 0 bases off J, with a span of 17 bases between the germline ends. From a lookup of the germline V gene, CDR1 and CDR2 are ENHRY and SYGVKD. There are 17 amino acids in the CDR3, from cysteine to phenylalanine inclusive. Of all the DNA, just the CDR3 is kept, 51 bases in frame from base 1. The sample holds many counts of this clonotype. No cognate antigen has been identified for it. No base qualities exist here, and no much larger clone lies one base off it. The protocol used for the library was PCR. The instrument given in TCRdb is Illumina HiSeq 2500. TCR library preparation used molecular barcoding, with unique molecular identifiers applied to normalize quantification of the TCRbeta repertoire. TCRdb itself trimmed the public reads at Q25 with fastp, ran MiXCR and retained productive beta chains. Rows matching on CDR3 protein sequence are summarized as one entry with the most common DNA and genes. This sample is represented by hundreds of thousands of distinct CDR3 sequences; around 13% of them were singletons. The biggest ten clones account for 0.79% of the sample.

Taken with the paper, the label for treatment or condition translates to: allogeneic hematopoietic cell transplantation with graft depleted of TCRalphabeta T cells and CD19 B cells. TCRalphabeta/CD19-depleted allogeneic hematopoietic cell grafts were given to the transplant recipients, all of whom were children. The starting material was PBMCs, obtained before TCRalphabeta/CD19-depleted stem cell transplant. This sequence originates from a girl aged 2-15 years with congenital amegakaryocytic thrombocytopenia, due to receive a stem cell transplant. Recombination joined TRBV10-3 with TRBJ2-3; 6 matching bases give a weak D call of TRBD1. The CDR3 corresponds to CAISVVGGTSSTDTQYF. The nucleotide sequence reads TGTGCCATCAGTGTTGTTGGGGGCACATCTAGCACAGATACGCAGTATTTT.